The rows below give T cell receptor beta chains drawn from one sample of a study of T cell changes during pregnancy in multiple sclerosis. Clones were sequenced by immunoSEQ multiplex PCR, and TCRdb holds only the in-frame ones, with some missing. The sample contains around 100,000 clones, about 90% of which appear only once. The material sequenced was peripheral blood, taken in the second trimester of pregnancy. These receptors originate from a female donor with multiple sclerosis, enrolled in a pregnancy study. CDR3s include the opening cysteine and the closing phenylalanine or tryptophan. The D gene is left open where the match is weak.

J gene	V gene	D gene	CDR3 protein	CDR3 DNA
TRBJ2-5	TRBV5-1	TRBD1	CASSLTGIEETQYF	TGCGCCAGCAGCCTGACAGGGATAGAAGAGACCCAGTACTTC
TRBJ1-4	TRBV9	NA	CASSVGETNPNEKLFF	TGTGCCAGCAGCGTAGGGGAGACTAATCCTAATGAAAAACTGTTTTTT
TRBJ2-5	TRBV5-1	TRBD1	CASSLGDRVGEETQYF	TGCGCCAGCAGCTTGGGGGACAGGGTGGGAGAAGAGACCCAGTACTTC
TRBJ1-1	TRBV19	TRBD1	CASSTGTGNTEAFF	TGTGCCAGTAGTACCGGGACAGGGAACACTGAAGCTTTCTTT
TRBJ2-3	TRBV18	NA	CASSGLGTQYF	TGTGCCAGCTCCGGACTGGGTACGCAGTATTTT
TRBJ2-7	TRBV2	NA	CASSSGAGEQYF	TGTGCCAGCAGTTCAGGGGCCGGCGAGCAGTACTTC
TRBJ2-1	TRBV29-1	TRBD2	CSVAVGGREHEQFF	TGCAGCGTTGCGGTCGGCGGGAGGGAACATGAGCAGTTCTTC
TRBJ1-2	TRBV28	NA	CASSLYSQTWADGYTF	TGTGCCAGCAGTCTTTATTCACAAACCTGGGCAGACGGCTACACCTTC
TRBJ2-5	TRBV5-4	TRBD1	CASKGTGGPQETQYF	TGTGCCAGCAAGGGAACAGGGGGCCCGCAAGAGACCCAGTACTTC
TRBJ1-1	TRBV10-3	TRBD1	CAISDDQGAGTEAFF	TGTGCCATCAGTGATGATCAGGGGGCAGGGACTGAAGCTTTCTTT
TRBJ1-1	TRBV6-5	TRBD1	CASSSLDRGTEAFF	TGTGCCAGCAGTTCCTTGGACAGGGGGACTGAAGCTTTCTTT
TRBJ1-1	TRBV19	NA	CASSPRGGARTEAFF	TGTGCCAGTAGTCCCCGAGGGGGGGCTAGGACTGAAGCTTTCTTT
TRBJ1-1	TRBV28	NA	CASSRRYTEAFF	TGTGCCAGCAGTAGGAGGTACACTGAAGCTTTCTTT
TRBJ2-7	TRBV19	NA	CASSMSYSYEQYF	TGTGCCAGTAGTATGAGTTACTCCTACGAGCAGTACTTC
TRBJ1-1	TRBV7-3	NA	CASSSSGGYTEAFF	TGTGCCAGCAGCTCCTCGGGGGGTTATACTGAAGCTTTCTTT
TRBJ2-7	TRBV4-2	NA	CASSQVASYEQYF	TGTGCCAGCAGCCAAGTGGCCTCCTACGAGCAGTACTTC
TRBJ2-1	TRBV5-5	TRBD2	CASTYLAGGSYNEQFF	TGTGCCAGCACCTACTTGGCGGGGGGTTCCTACAATGAGCAGTTCTTC